These 25 T cell receptor beta chains share one sample of origin, sequenced in a study of somatic mutations in cytotoxic T cells in rheumatoid arthritis. The table came from immunoSEQ multiplex PCR; TCRdb's copy has only in-frame clones and leaves some out. The sample carries 25,000 to 30,000 clones, roughly 80% recorded once. Material for sequencing was CD8+ T cells sorted from blood. The receptors here all came from a woman younger than 35 in good health.

The chain uses TRBV27 and TRBJ2-7; D is uncertain. There are 13 residues in the CDR3. The germline V gene has CDR1 MNHEY and CDR2 SMNVEV (reference sequence). Trimming removed 6 bases at V and 6 bases at J, with 15 bases between. CDR3 DNA sequence: TGTGCCAGCAGGCCCGGAGCAGGTCTCGAGCAGTACTTC. Encoded protein: CASRPGAGLEQYF.

The V and J genes are TRBV30 and TRBJ2-7; the D call may be TRBD1 or TRBD2 (6 bases each). Germline V gene data show CDR1 as GTSNPN and CDR2 as SVGIG (reference sequence). The V end was cut by 0 bases, the J end by 3 bases, with 9 bases between. This CDR3 comprises 13 residues. The DNA for the CDR3 is TGTGCCTGGAGTGTAGGGGGGCACTACGAGCAGTACTTC. It codes for CAWSVGGHYEQYF.

J is TRBJ2-7 and V is TRBV28; D gene ambiguous. V was cut by 5 bases and J by 7 bases, with 9 bases left in between. This CDR3 has 11 residues. CDR1 is MDHEN, CDR2 SYDVKM, per germline. CDR3 nucleotide sequence: TGTGCCAGCAGTCTGATGGGGGAGCAGTACTTC. Amino acids: CASSLMGEQYF.

There are a few counts of this clone. This chain links TRBV7-9 with TRBJ2-7; D could derive from TRBD1 or TRBD2 (5 bases each). CDR3 length: 15 amino acids. Germline CDR1 is SEHNR and CDR2 is FQNEAQ (reference sequence). Trimming cost V 0 bases and J 7 bases, with 16 bases left between them. In DNA, the CDR3 is TGTGCCAGCAGCTTAGCCGGGCCAGGGCCGGGAGAGCAGTACTTC. Translated, it gives CASSLAGPGPGEQYF.

The CDR3 region has the DNA TGTGCCAGCAGTTTATCACACCTTCACGAGCAGTACTTC. Translating it yields CASSLSHLHEQYF. The rearrangement joins TRBV27 to TRBJ2-7, with D unresolved. The CDR3 is 13 amino acids. The V end lost 0 bases, the J end lost 5 bases, and 8 bases lay between the germline ends. Germline V gene data show CDR1 as MNHEY and CDR2 as SMNVEV (reference sequence).

The rearrangement links TRBV13 to TRBJ2-2, with TRBD2 matching 9 bases. The ends lost 4 bases at V and 4 bases at J; junction bases unmatched: 7. This CDR3 region has 16 residues. The germline CDR1 and CDR2 sequences are PRHDT and FYEKMQ (reference sequence). CDR3 coding DNA: TGTGCCAGCAGCTCGCAGCTAGCGGGATTCACCGGGGAGCTGTTTTTT. This gives the protein CASSSQLAGFTGELFF.

A word on this clone: The identical CDR3 is also encoded by other nucleotide sequences in the sample. The chain couples TRBV29-1 to TRBJ2-7; 11 bases agree with TRBD2. This CDR3 contains 16 residues. Germline assignment: CDR1 SQVTM and CDR2 ANQGSEA. Germline trimming cut 4 bases from V and 0 bases from J; bases unmatched to any gene: 8. The CDR3 DNA reads TGCAGCGTTGTCGGATTTAGCGGGAGGGCCTCCTACGAGCAGTACTTC. Its protein is CSVVGFSGRASYEQYF.

The chain joins TRBV5-6 to TRBJ1-2; D is possibly TRBD1 (5 bases). The germline V and J ends were trimmed by 4 bases and 1 base, with 11 bases remaining between them. The germline CDR1 and CDR2 sequences are SGHDT and YYEEEE. This CDR3 spans 14 amino acids. The CDR3 coding sequence is TGTGCCAGCAGCCAGACGACAGTTAACTATGGCTACACCTTC. Its translation: CASSQTTVNYGYTF.

This clone has only a few counts. CDR3 sequence reads: CASSLGLAGGPEQFF. The CDR3 DNA reads TGTGCCAGCAGCTTAGGGCTAGCGGGAGGTCCAGAGCAGTTCTTC. The V and J genes are TRBV7-9 and TRBJ2-1, with TRBD2 matching over 11 bases. Germline lookup yields CDR1 SEHNR and CDR2 FQNEAQ (reference sequence). The length of the CDR3 is 15 residues. Losses at the gene ends were 1 base for V and 10 bases for J; bases not matched to a gene: 6.

The V call is TRBV9, the J call TRBJ2-1; 9 positions match TRBD2. Germline V CDR1 and CDR2: SGDLS, YYNGEE. CDR3 length equals 16 residues. Germline trimming cut 3 bases from V and 2 bases from J; bases unmatched to any gene: 6. This chain's CDR3 is CASSDGGRAAYNEQFF. In nucleotides, the CDR3 is TGTGCCAGCAGCGATGGCGGGAGGGCGGCCTACAATGAGCAGTTCTTC.

The V call is TRBV7-9, the J call TRBJ2-1; 8 bases match TRBD1. Germline V gives CDR1 SEHNR, CDR2 FQNEAQ (reference sequence). Germline trimming cut 1 base from V and 2 bases from J; bases unmatched to any gene: 4. The CDR3 has 16 residues. CDR3 loop: CASSLGDRPAYNEQFF. The DNA for the CDR3 is TGTGCCAGCAGCTTAGGGGACAGGCCAGCCTACAATGAGCAGTTCTTC.

The chain has TRBV6-5 and TRBJ2-2; D is unresolved. The ends were cut back, 2 bases at V and 5 bases at J, with 6 bases in the middle. The germline gives CDR1 MNHEY, CDR2 SVGAGI. This CDR3 is 13 amino acids long. CDR3 loop: CASSYVGTGELFF. CDR3 coding DNA: TGTGCCAGCAGTTACGTGGGAACCGGGGAGCTGTTTTTT.

CDR3 sequence (DNA): TGTGCCAGCAGCCAACTGACAGGGTCAGAACTGTTTTTT. Its protein is CASSQLTGSELFF. The chain combines TRBV13 with TRBJ1-4; 7 bases are a match to TRBD1. V dropped 5 bases and J dropped 12; count of bases not matched to a gene: 9. The CDR3 consists of 13 residues. Germline assignment: CDR1 PRHDT and CDR2 FYEKMQ (reference sequence).

V gene TRBV4-1 combines with J gene TRBJ2-5, with 8 bases aligning to TRBD1. Germline assignment: CDR1 MGHRA and CDR2 YSYEKL. CDR3 length: 16 residues. J gave up 7 bases and V 4 bases, and 14 bases lay outside the gene matches. In DNA form, the CDR3 reads TGCGCCAGCAGCCCGGTAGGACAGGGCGCCGTGGGGACCCAGTACTTC. This codes for CASSPVGQGAVGTQYF.

The chain employs TRBV7-9 and TRBJ2-1; no clear D gene. Trimming cost V 1 base and J 0 bases, with 10 bases left between them. Germline CDR1 SEHNR, CDR2 FQNEAQ (reference sequence). This CDR3 is built from 16 residues. CDR3 DNA: TGTGCCAGCAGCTTAGGTGACTGGGGCTCCTACAATGAGCAGTTCTTC. This gives the protein CASSLGDWGSYNEQFF.

The rearrangement joins TRBV4-1 to TRBJ2-1, with TRBD2 identical over 15 bases. This CDR3 has 17 residues. Germline V gives CDR1 MGHRA, CDR2 YSYEKL. The V and J ends lost 0 bases and 10 bases, in that order; junction bases with no gene match: 7. The chain's CDR3 is CASSQEGLAGGPSEQFF. In DNA, the CDR3 is TGCGCCAGCAGCCAAGAGGGACTAGCGGGGGGCCCGTCGGAGCAGTTCTTC.

The chain recombines TRBV7-7 with TRBJ2-7, with 7 bases lining up with TRBD2. J was trimmed by 4 bases and V by 3 bases; bases with no gene match: 9. Looked up from germline, CDR1 is SSHAT and CDR2 is FNYEAQ (reference sequence). The CDR3 is made up of 15 amino acids. For the CDR3, the DNA is TGTGCCAGCAGCTTCTCCTTGGGGGAGGGTTACGAGCAGTACTTC. Its translation: CASSFSLGEGYEQYF. Based on the CDR3 plus reference TRBV7-7 and TRBJ2-7, the full variable domain is GAGVSQSPRYKVTKRGQDVTLRCDPISSHATLYWYQQALGQGPEFLTYFNYEAQPDKSGLPSDRFSAERPEGSISTLTIQRTEQRDSAMYRCASSFSLGEGYEQYFGPGTRLTVT.

This clone was counted once. V usage is TRBV9 and J usage is TRBJ1-1; D gene unclear. This CDR3 spans 14 amino acids. Deletions cut 0 bases from V and 7 bases from J, with 13 bases between. Germline CDR1 SGDLS, CDR2 YYNGEE. The DNA for the CDR3 is TGTGCCAGCAGCGTAGGGGAGGACTACGTTGAAGCTTTCTTT. The encoded protein is CASSVGEDYVEAFF.

This clone was counted a few times. The chain carries TRBV6-6 and TRBJ2-7, with D possibly TRBD2 on 6 matching bases. The CDR3 length is 13 residues. The germline V gene has CDR1 MNHNY and CDR2 SVGAGI (reference sequence). V gave up 0 bases and J gave up 5 bases, with 8 bases separating them. The CDR3 sequence: CASSYSAGNEQYF. DNA for the CDR3: TGTGCCAGCAGTTACTCGGCGGGGAACGAGCAGTACTTC.

V gene TRBV19 combines with J gene TRBJ1-5; a weak D match, TRBD1 (6 bases). The CDR3 contains 15 residues. V was shortened by 11 bases and J by 7 bases, with 24 bases between the two germline ends. Germline loops: CDR1 LNHDA, CDR2 SQIVND (reference sequence). CDR3 nucleotides: TGTGCCTCCTTCGGGCACAGGGCTCTCCCACAGCCCCAGCATTTT. Translated, it gives CASFGHRALPQPQHF.

The rearrangement uses TRBV6-5 and TRBJ1-5, with D tentatively TRBD1 (6 bases). V was clipped by 4 bases and J by 6 bases, with 10 bases between them. This CDR3 is 13 amino acids long. Germline CDR1 and CDR2: MNHEY and SVGAGI. Here the CDR3 reads CASSSGVGQPQHF. Here the CDR3 DNA reads TGTGCCAGCAGTTCAGGGGTGGGTCAGCCCCAGCATTTT.

This clone has a handful of counts. V and J are TRBV28 and TRBJ1-1; D gene uncertain. CDR3 length equals 11 residues. The germline CDR1 and CDR2 sequences are MDHEN and SYDVKM. Trimming left V 8 bases short and J 6 bases short, with 10 bases between. Here the CDR3 DNA reads TGTGCCAGCCGCTATGGGGCTGAAGCTTTCTTT. It is translated as CASRYGAEAFF.

The table lists this clone with a few counts. The rearrangement links TRBV7-6 to TRBJ2-7; D may match TRBD1 or TRBD2 (5 bases each). The CDR3 has 14 amino acids. The V gene's germline CDR1 is SGHVS and CDR2 FNYEAQ. V dropped 5 bases and J dropped 0 bases, with 11 bases sitting between them. CDR3 sequence (DNA): TGTGCCAGCAGCCCGGTGGGGACCTCCTACGAGCAGTACTTC. It codes for CASSPVGTSYEQYF. The variable domain in full, with the rest retrieved from reference TRBV7-6 and TRBJ2-7, is GAGVSQSPRYKVTKRGQDVALRCDPISGHVSLYWYRQALGQGPEFLTYFNYEAQQDKSGLPNDRFSAERPEGSISTLTIQRTEQRDSAMYRCASSPVGTSYEQYFGPGTRLTVT.

The rearrangement links TRBV18 to TRBJ2-5, with D possibly TRBD1 on 6 matching bases. V lost 3 bases, J lost 3 bases, and 11 bases lay in between. The length of the CDR3 is 14 residues. Germline loops: CDR1 KGHSH, CDR2 LQKENI. CDR3 bases: TGTGCCAGCTCACCTCCTAACAGGGAAGAGACCCAGTACTTC. This encodes CASSPPNREETQYF. The full variable domain, in which reference TRBV18 and TRBJ2-5 provide the parts outside the CDR3, is NAGVMQNPRHLVRRRGQEARLRCSPMKGHSHVYWYRQLPEEGLKFMVYLQKENIIDESGMPKERFSAEFPKEGPSILRIQQVVRGDSAAYFCASSPPNREETQYFGPGTRLLVL.

This sequence joins TRBV6-1 and TRBJ2-1; no definite D call. Germline V gene lookup returns CDR1 MNHNS and CDR2 SASEGT. The CDR3 is 12 residues long. V dropped 8 bases and J dropped 4 bases, with 9 bases sitting between them. The CDR3 DNA reads as TGTGCCAGCTCCCGCGGATACAATGAGCAGTTCTTC. Residues: CASSRGYNEQFF.